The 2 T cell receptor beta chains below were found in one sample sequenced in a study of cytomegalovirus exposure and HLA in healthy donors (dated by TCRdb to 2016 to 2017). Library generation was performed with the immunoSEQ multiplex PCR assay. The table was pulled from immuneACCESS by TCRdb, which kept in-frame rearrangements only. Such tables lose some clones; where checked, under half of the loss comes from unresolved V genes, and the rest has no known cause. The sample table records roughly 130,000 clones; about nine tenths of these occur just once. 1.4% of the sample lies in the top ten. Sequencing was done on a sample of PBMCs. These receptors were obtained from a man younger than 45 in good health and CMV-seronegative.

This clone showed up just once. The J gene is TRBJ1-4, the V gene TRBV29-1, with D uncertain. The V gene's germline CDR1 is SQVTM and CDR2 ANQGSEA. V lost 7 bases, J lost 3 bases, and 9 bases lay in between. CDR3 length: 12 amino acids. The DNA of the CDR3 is TGCAGCGCGGGGAGGGCTAATGAAAAACTGTTTTTT. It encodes CSAGRANEKLFF.

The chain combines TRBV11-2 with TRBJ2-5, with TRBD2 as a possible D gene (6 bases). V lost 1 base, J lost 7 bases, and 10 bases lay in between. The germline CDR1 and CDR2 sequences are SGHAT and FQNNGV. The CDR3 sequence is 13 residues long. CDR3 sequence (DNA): TGTGCCAGCAGCTTAGGGGGAGGCGGGACCCAGTACTTC. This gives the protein CASSLGGGGTQYF.